This T cell receptor (beta chain) was observed in a study of T cell responses to AZD1222 COVID-19 vaccine. Study conclusions and caveats: With dominance at 160-218 and 743-854, vaccine-associated CD4 TCRs spanned spike.

Regarding this clone: The target antigen is unknown.

Only in-frame clones appear in the TCRdb table, and some are missing; sequencing was by immunoSEQ multiplex PCR. The sample consists of fewer than 90,000 clones, just over 85% of them appearing once. This CDR3 is built from 12 residues. Between the trimmed V and J ends, which lost 6 bases and 8 bases, there was a span of 13 bases. Per the germline V gene, CDR1 is LNHDA and CDR2 is SQIVND (reference sequence). The clonotype was recovered from an adult who received the AZD1222 COVID-19 vaccine. The chain is built from TRBV19 and TRBJ1-2, with unresolved D. The sample in question was peripheral blood, obtained 28 days after the second AZD1222 dose. The CDR3 bases are TGTGCCAGTAGCCCCGGAGTCCCGGGCTACACCTTC. Translated, it gives CASSPGVPGYTF.